The present T cell receptor beta chain was sequenced within a study of lung T cells in sarcoidosis with Löfgren's syndrome (dated by TCRdb to 2016 to 2017). Regarding the research as a whole: Sarcoidosis was described as a granulomatous, mainly pulmonary disease marked by CD4+ T cell accumulation in bronchoalveolar lavage fluid. The repertoire analyses focused on Löfgren's syndrome patients.

This clonotype was recorded at least ten times. What antigen it recognizes has not been identified. Base qualities are missing; no much larger clone stands one base away. Via the germline V gene, CDR1 is SGHTA and CDR2 FQGNSA. The CDR3 contains 13 residues, cysteine and phenylalanine counted. CDR3 DNA only is kept here, 39 bases in frame from base 1. V is shortened by 4 bases, J by 7 bases, and the region joining them spans 8 bases. The investigation overall reported the following: Sharing of TRAV12-1 and TRBV2 CDR3 motifs among multiple Lofgren's syndrome patients was reported, suggesting public CD4+ TCR repertoires. Analysis of alphabeta pairing showed that TRAV12-1 paired preferentially with TRBV2, and the TCRs formed by this pairing showed CDR3 homology. Compared with control subjects, Lofgren's syndrome patients were reported to have TRAV12-1 and TRBV2 as the most expanded V gene segments. The study only suggested recognition of a sarcoidosis-associated antigen, and the antigen remained putative and unidentified.

Data came from an Illumina MiSeq. TCRdb reworked the public reads: Q25 trimming with fastp, MiXCR clone assembly, productive beta chains retained. Every entry covers one CDR3 protein and lists the most common genes and DNA from its rows. Counted in this sample were tens of thousands of distinct CDR3 sequences; 20% to 25% of them appeared once. The ten top clones hold about 2.5% of the sample. This TCR derives from a human donor with sarcoidosis (Löfgren's syndrome or another form), or a control subject (not recorded which). The source material was CD4+ T cells from PBMCs. The rearrangement joined TRBV7-2 to TRBJ1-6, and the D gene may be TRBD1, 6 bases matching. The nucleotide sequence is TGTGCCAGCAGCTCGGACAGAAATTCACCCCTCCACTTT. Its protein product is CASSSDRNSPLHF.